This entry describes one T cell receptor beta chain. No cognate antigen has been identified for it. Per-base quality was not reported, and no clone a single base away is much larger than it. The axillary draining lymph nodes of breast cancer patients were the source of the lymph node samples. The run used an Illumina HiSeq 2000. TCR beta chain libraries were generated through multiplex PCR amplification. High-throughput sequencing was used to analyze the amplified TCR beta chain products. TCRdb took the public reads, trimmed them with fastp at Q25, ran MiXCR for clone calling and kept in-frame beta chains. Each CDR3 protein gets just one entry, which takes the most common genes and DNA from the rows behind it. The sample table holds about 180,000 distinct CDR3 sequences, of which approximately 30% were seen once. The ten largest clones represent roughly 4.3% of the sample. This sample is drawn from a study of breast tumors, draining lymph nodes, adjacent tissues (dated by TCRdb to between 2015 and 2016). Context from the whole study: TCR beta repertoires were compared across tumor, adjacent nontumor tissue and axillary lymph nodes obtained from breast cancer patients. The study aimed to assess the relationships and possible T-cell exchange between tumor, surrounding tissue and draining lymph node repertoires in human breast cancer. Study-level results and caveats: The data were judged consistent with most tumor T cells deriving from the lymph node and then expanding within tumor tissue. The conclusion that tumor T cells originate in lymph nodes was presented as consistent with a hypothesis rather than as directly demonstrated. In luminal-like breast cancer, tumor and nontumor tissue repertoires resembled each other significantly more than in basal-like breast cancer. Tumor T-cell repertoires showed less diversity than lymph node repertoires and more diversity than nontumor tissue repertoires, and tumor T-cell repertoires showed preferential V and J gene usage.

The CDR3 has 15 amino acids, counting the end cysteine and phenylalanine. The sequence is cut down to CDR3 DNA, 45 bases in frame from base 1. CDR1 and CDR2 were assigned from the germline V gene as KGHDR and SFDVKD. V drops 6 bases and J drops 7 bases, leaving 21 bases in between. The TCR was taken from a female donor with breast cancer. Some clones in this sample may be carry-over from other donors' samples. The chain uses TRBV24-1 and TRBJ2-7; a weak D assignment points to TRBD1 (6 bases agree). Sequenced sample: axillary lymph node tissue. The CDR3 has the sequence CATSQRGRNPPEQYF. The sequenced DNA: TGTGCCACCAGTCAAAGGGGGAGAAACCCTCCGGAGCAGTACTTC.